This T cell receptor (beta chain) was observed in a study of T cell responses to AZD1222 COVID-19 vaccine. Study-wide points: Spike was spanned by vaccine-associated CD4 TCRs, which were dominant at 160-218 and 743-854.

This table comes from immunoSEQ multiplex PCR, and its TCRdb copy is limited to in-frame clones, with some not included. The sample has about 120,000 clones, 92% seen once. Worth noting for this clone: Its matching antigen is unknown.

Germline CDR1 SGHDT, CDR2 YYEEEE. With 0 bases removed from V and 4 bases from J, the gap between germline ends came to 10 bases. The length of the CDR3 is 14 residues. J is TRBJ1-1 and V is TRBV5-6; D is ambiguous. This receptor was identified in an adult in good health. Source: peripheral blood, taken on day 0 of AZD1222 vaccination. CDR3 in amino acids: CASSLGHRGTEAFF. The CDR3 nucleotides are TGTGCCAGCAGCTTGGGACACCGGGGCACTGAAGCTTTCTTT.